This TCR beta chain was profiled in a study of molecular identifiers for immune sequencing clone quantification. This CDR3 is built from 15 residues. Germline V gives CDR1 SNHLY, CDR2 FYNNEI. V dropped 5 bases and J dropped 0 bases, with 14 bases sitting between them. Bulk TCR libraries used previously described methods and listed TCR primers. TCRdb re-derived calls from the PCR reads in MiXCR, one entry per CDR3 protein. The data show 85,000 to 90,000 distinct CDR3 sequences, roughly 25% seen once. The receptor comes from a human donor in good health. Some libraries in this study had Jurkat cell RNA spiked in. What was sequenced was naive CD8+ T cells from blood, with Jurkat cell RNA spiked in. The subset was: FACS-sorted CD8+CD4-CCR7+CD45RA+ naive T cells. This chain connects TRBV2 to TRBJ2-7, with a weak D call TRBD2 (5 bases). The CDR3 loop reads CASSLTRLDSYEQYF. As DNA, the CDR3 is TGTGCCAGCAGTTTAACTAGGTTGGACTCCTACGAGCAGTACTTC. The variable domain in full, with the rest retrieved from reference TRBV2 and TRBJ2-7, is EPEVTQTPSHQVTQMGQEVILRCVPISNHLYFYWYRQILGQKVEFLVSFYNNEISEKSEIFDDQFSVERPDGSNFTLKIRSTKLEDSAMYFCASSLTRLDSYEQYFGPGTRLTVT.